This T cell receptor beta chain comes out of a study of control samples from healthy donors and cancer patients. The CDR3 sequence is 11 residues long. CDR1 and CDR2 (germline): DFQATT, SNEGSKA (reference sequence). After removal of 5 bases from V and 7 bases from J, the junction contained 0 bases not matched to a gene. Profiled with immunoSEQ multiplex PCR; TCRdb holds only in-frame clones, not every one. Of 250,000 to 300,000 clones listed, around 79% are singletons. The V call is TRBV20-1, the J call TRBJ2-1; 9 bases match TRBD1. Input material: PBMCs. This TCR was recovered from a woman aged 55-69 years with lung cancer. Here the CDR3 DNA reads TGCAGTGCTGACAGGGGGAATGAGCAGTTCTTC. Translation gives CSADRGNEQFF.